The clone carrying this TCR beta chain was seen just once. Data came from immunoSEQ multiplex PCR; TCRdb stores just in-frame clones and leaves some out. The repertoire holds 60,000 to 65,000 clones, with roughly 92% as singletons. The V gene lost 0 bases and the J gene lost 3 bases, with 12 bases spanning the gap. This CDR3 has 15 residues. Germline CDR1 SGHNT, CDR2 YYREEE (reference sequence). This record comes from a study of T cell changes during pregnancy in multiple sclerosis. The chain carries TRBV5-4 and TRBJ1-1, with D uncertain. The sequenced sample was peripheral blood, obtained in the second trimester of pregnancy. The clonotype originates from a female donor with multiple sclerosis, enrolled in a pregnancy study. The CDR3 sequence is CASSLESGRDTEAFF. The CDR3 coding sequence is TGTGCCAGCAGCTTGGAATCCGGGAGGGACACTGAAGCTTTCTTT.